This TCR beta chain was sequenced for a study of blood T cell repertoires in COVID-19. The overall study: Sources were T cells, B-cell-depleted T cells, or PBMCs; the material itself was cDNA or gDNA.

Participants were placed into cohorts based on the clinical history they reported. Germline CDR1 reads MNHEY; CDR2 reads SMNVEV (reference sequence). With 8 bases clipped from V and 7 bases from J, the junction kept 10 bases outside the gene matches. This CDR3 is built from 13 residues. Sequencing was performed with immunoSEQ multiplex PCR; in TCRdb, only in-frame clones are kept and a portion is missing. This table holds approximately 480,000 clones, about 90% found once. The sequenced sample was PBMCs or T cells enriched from blood (not recorded which). The gene calls are TRBV27 and TRBJ1-2, with 7 bases aligning to TRBD1. The TCR was taken from a woman between 18 and 29 years old who had recovered from COVID-19. The CDR3 sequence: CASHHRGGAGYTF. The DNA of the CDR3 is TGTGCCAGCCATCACAGGGGAGGCGCTGGCTACACCTTC.